A selection of T cell receptor beta chains follows, all from one sample in a study of shared clonotypes between healthy human individuals. Sequenced by immunoSEQ multiplex PCR; TCRdb stores in-frame clones only, minus some. The sample carries approximately 2.5 million clones, approximately 94% recorded once. The source material was naive CD4+ T cells from PBMCs. Receptors were obtained from a man younger than 35 in good health. Some clones in this sample may be carry-over from other donors' samples. Both conserved end residues are part of each CDR3. A D gene is named only where the DNA matches it firmly. Rows give clone size only sometimes, using once, few, many, or a class for an expanded clone.

D gene: TRBD1
V gene: TRBV6-1
clone size: -
J gene: TRBJ2-7
CDR3 DNA: TGTGCCAGCAGTAGGGACAGGAACTACGAGCAGTACTTC
CDR3 protein: CASSRDRNYEQYF

D gene: TRBD2
V gene: TRBV6-6
clone size: -
J gene: TRBJ2-3
CDR3 DNA: TGTGCCAGCAGTTACTTGGGGACTAGGGACACAGATACGCAGTATTTT
CDR3 protein: CASSYLGTRDTDTQYF

D gene: -
V gene: TRBV7-9
clone size: -
J gene: TRBJ2-2
CDR3 DNA: TGTGCCGGCTCCTCGGGAATTCGGACCGGGGAGCTGTTTTTT
CDR3 protein: CAGSSGIRTGELFF

D gene: -
V gene: TRBV29-1
clone size: -
J gene: TRBJ2-3
CDR3 DNA: TGCAGCGTTGAAGATGCGAATGGGCAGGGAAAGGGAGATACGCAGTATTTT
CDR3 protein: CSVEDANGQGKGDTQYF

D gene: TRBD1
V gene: TRBV18
clone size: -
J gene: TRBJ1-1
CDR3 DNA: TGTGCCAGCTCACCACCCGACAGGGTGGCCACTGAAGCTTTCTTT
CDR3 protein: CASSPPDRVATEAFF

D gene: TRBD1
V gene: TRBV29-1
clone size: -
J gene: TRBJ2-3
CDR3 DNA: TGCAGCGTTCAAAAAGGACAGGGTGGGGGAATGGGTACGCAGTATTTT
CDR3 protein: CSVQKGQGGGMGTQYF

D gene: -
V gene: TRBV9
clone size: -
J gene: TRBJ1-3
CDR3 DNA: TGTGCCAGCAGCGCTGGGGGCAATGGAAACACCATATATTTT
CDR3 protein: CASSAGGNGNTIYF

D gene: TRBD1
V gene: TRBV6-5
clone size: -
J gene: TRBJ1-1
CDR3 DNA: TGTGCCAGCAGTTACTGGGCAGGGGGTTTGGACACTGAAGCTTTCTTT
CDR3 protein: CASSYWAGGLDTEAFF

D gene: -
V gene: TRBV19
clone size: -
J gene: TRBJ1-5
CDR3 DNA: TGTGCCAGTAGTATAGCGGCAGATACGCCCCAGCATTTT
CDR3 protein: CASSIAADTPQHF

D gene: -
V gene: TRBV2
clone size: -
J gene: TRBJ1-3
CDR3 DNA: TGTGCCAGCAGCGTGCAGGGGTCTGGAAACACCATATATTTT
CDR3 protein: CASSVQGSGNTIYF

D gene: -
V gene: TRBV12-5
clone size: -
J gene: TRBJ2-1
CDR3 DNA: TGTGCTAGTGGTTTGGACAGGGTTTACAATGAGCAGTTCTTC
CDR3 protein: CASGLDRVYNEQFF

D gene: TRBD2
V gene: TRBV28
clone size: once
J gene: TRBJ2-5
CDR3 DNA: TGTGCCAGCAGGCCCCCTACTAGCGGCCAAGAGACCCAGTACTTC
CDR3 protein: CASRPPTSGQETQYF

D gene: -
V gene: TRBV4-2
clone size: -
J gene: TRBJ2-7
CDR3 DNA: TGTGCCAGCAGCCAATTCCAATCGGGACTGGCCTACGAGCAGTACTTC
CDR3 protein: CASSQFQSGLAYEQYF

D gene: -
V gene: TRBV10-1
clone size: -
J gene: TRBJ2-1
CDR3 DNA: TGCGCCAGCAGTCCGGGACTTCCCTCCTACAATGAGCAGTTCTTC
CDR3 protein: CASSPGLPSYNEQFF

D gene: -
V gene: TRBV29-1
clone size: few
J gene: TRBJ1-1
CDR3 DNA: TGCAGCGTTGGAGGCAGATCGAACACTGAAGCTTTCTTT
CDR3 protein: CSVGGRSNTEAFF

D gene: TRBD1
V gene: TRBV5-1
clone size: -
J gene: TRBJ2-7
CDR3 DNA: TGCGCCAGCAGCTCGCGGGGGACAGGGGGAGTCTACGAGCAGTACTTC
CDR3 protein: CASSSRGTGGVYEQYF

D gene: -
V gene: TRBV5-6
clone size: -
J gene: TRBJ2-7
CDR3 DNA: TGTGCCAGCAGCTTCTGGACGGGGGAGTATTTCTACGAGCAGTACTTC
CDR3 protein: CASSFWTGEYFYEQYF

D gene: -
V gene: TRBV14
clone size: -
J gene: TRBJ2-7
CDR3 DNA: TGTGCCAGCAGCCCGTATTCAGGGGCCACCTACGAGCAGTACTTC
CDR3 protein: CASSPYSGATYEQYF

D gene: -
V gene: TRBV30
clone size: -
J gene: TRBJ1-2
CDR3 DNA: TGTGCCTGGAGTGGTCAGTCCCCTTTC
CDR3 protein: CAWSGQSPF

D gene: -
V gene: TRBV5-6
clone size: -
J gene: TRBJ1-2
CDR3 DNA: TGTGCCAGCAGCTTGGACAGGAACTATGGCTACACCTTC
CDR3 protein: CASSLDRNYGYTF

D gene: -
V gene: TRBV29-1
clone size: -
J gene: TRBJ2-7
CDR3 DNA: TGCAGCGTCCGGGATTGGCCCTCCTACGAGCAGTACTTC
CDR3 protein: CSVRDWPSYEQYF

D gene: TRBD1
V gene: TRBV6-4
clone size: once
J gene: TRBJ1-2
CDR3 DNA: TGTGCCAGCAGTGACTCTCCCCGAACAGGGGGCAGTAACTATGGCTACACCTTC
CDR3 protein: CASSDSPRTGGSNYGYTF

D gene: -
V gene: TRBV28
clone size: -
J gene: TRBJ2-4
CDR3 DNA: TGTGCCAGCAGACCGGGCCATCTAGCCAAAAACATTCAGTACTTC
CDR3 protein: CASRPGHLAKNIQYF

D gene: -
V gene: TRBV5-1
clone size: -
J gene: TRBJ1-3
CDR3 DNA: TGCGCCAGCAGCTTGACCAGGTCCTCTGGAAACACCATATATTTT
CDR3 protein: CASSLTRSSGNTIYF

D gene: TRBD1
V gene: TRBV14
clone size: few
J gene: TRBJ1-2
CDR3 DNA: TGTGCCAGCAGACTAGGACAGGCTCGCGGGAGTGGCTACACCTTC
CDR3 protein: CASRLGQARGSGYTF

D gene: TRBD2
V gene: TRBV9
clone size: -
J gene: TRBJ2-7
CDR3 DNA: TGTGCCAGCAGCGCTACTAGCGTCTCCTACGAGCAGTACTTC
CDR3 protein: CASSATSVSYEQYF

D gene: -
V gene: TRBV2
clone size: once
J gene: TRBJ2-3
CDR3 DNA: TGTGCCAGCAGTTGGCGGAGCACAGATACGCAGTATTTT
CDR3 protein: CASSWRSTDTQYF

D gene: -
V gene: TRBV6-1
clone size: -
J gene: TRBJ2-3
CDR3 DNA: TGTGCCAGCAGTCAAGGTGCATCTAGTCATCGGATAGATACGCAGTATTTT
CDR3 protein: CASSQGASSHRIDTQYF

D gene: -
V gene: TRBV15
clone size: once
J gene: TRBJ1-5
CDR3 DNA: TGTGCCACCAGCAGAGTGTTGGCGGGCTTCAATCAGCCCCAGCATTTT
CDR3 protein: CATSRVLAGFNQPQHF

D gene: TRBD1
V gene: TRBV30
clone size: -
J gene: TRBJ2-1
CDR3 DNA: TGTGCCTGGAGCGAGGGACAGGGAGTTCAGTTCTTC
CDR3 protein: CAWSEGQGVQFF

D gene: TRBD2
V gene: TRBV6-1
clone size: once
J gene: TRBJ2-3
CDR3 DNA: TGTGCCAGCAGGACTAGCGGGACAGATACGCAGTATTTT
CDR3 protein: CASRTSGTDTQYF

D gene: -
V gene: TRBV5-4
clone size: -
J gene: TRBJ2-2
CDR3 DNA: TGTGCCAGCAGCCCGGGGCTAAGCCCAGGGGAGCTGTTTTTT
CDR3 protein: CASSPGLSPGELFF

D gene: TRBD1
V gene: TRBV28
clone size: -
J gene: TRBJ1-1
CDR3 DNA: TGTGCCAGCAGTCCAACTGGACAGGGGGCTCCCGGTGCTTTCTTT
CDR3 protein: CASSPTGQGAPGAFF

D gene: TRBD1
V gene: TRBV6-5
clone size: -
J gene: TRBJ2-7
CDR3 DNA: TGTGCCAGCAGGGACGGACAGGCAAGCTCCTACGAGCAGTACTTC
CDR3 protein: CASRDGQASSYEQYF

D gene: -
V gene: TRBV6-1
clone size: -
J gene: TRBJ2-7
CDR3 DNA: TGTGCCAGCAGTGAAAAGCAGGGGAAGCGCTTC
CDR3 protein: CASSEKQGKRF

D gene: -
V gene: TRBV25-1
clone size: -
J gene: TRBJ2-7
CDR3 DNA: TGTGCCAGCAGTGTCCCAGGGTATCCCGCCCTCGAGCAGTACTTC
CDR3 protein: CASSVPGYPALEQYF

D gene: -
V gene: TRBV5-5
clone size: -
J gene: TRBJ1-2
CDR3 DNA: TGTGCCAGCAGCTCTTTAAGTAACTATGGCTACACCTTC
CDR3 protein: CASSSLSNYGYTF

D gene: -
V gene: TRBV27
clone size: once
J gene: TRBJ2-4
CDR3 DNA: TGTGCCAGCATCAAACCGGACCGACGGAGACACTTC
CDR3 protein: CASIKPDRRRHF

D gene: -
V gene: TRBV9
clone size: once
J gene: TRBJ2-7
CDR3 DNA: TGTGCCATCCTAACCGGAGGCCAGAGCTCCTACGAGCAGTACTTC
CDR3 protein: CAILTGGQSSYEQYF

D gene: -
V gene: TRBV2
clone size: -
J gene: TRBJ1-2
CDR3 DNA: TGTGCCAGCAGTCCCCGAGATCGGGAGGGCTACACCTTC
CDR3 protein: CASSPRDREGYTF

D gene: -
V gene: TRBV2
clone size: once
J gene: TRBJ2-5
CDR3 DNA: TGTGCCAGCACCCCGCAAGGGACATCGGAAGAGACCCAGTACTTC
CDR3 protein: CASTPQGTSEETQYF

D gene: -
V gene: TRBV7-3
clone size: -
J gene: TRBJ2-1
CDR3 DNA: TGTGCCAGCAGCTTTTGGGGGGCCGCCTACAATGAGCAGTTCTTC
CDR3 protein: CASSFWGAAYNEQFF

D gene: -
V gene: TRBV30
clone size: -
J gene: TRBJ2-3
CDR3 DNA: TGTGCCTGGAGCGCGTATAGGGGGGCAGATACGCAGTATTTT
CDR3 protein: CAWSAYRGADTQYF

D gene: -
V gene: TRBV7-2
clone size: -
J gene: TRBJ2-5
CDR3 DNA: TGTGCCAGCAGCATATCACAGAGGGAGACCCAGTACTTC
CDR3 protein: CASSISQRETQYF

D gene: -
V gene: TRBV11-2
clone size: -
J gene: TRBJ1-1
CDR3 DNA: TGTGCCAGCAACCCGAGGGGGATAGTAGAAGCGAACACTGAAGCTTTCTTT
CDR3 protein: CASNPRGIVEANTEAFF

D gene: -
V gene: TRBV28
clone size: -
J gene: TRBJ2-1
CDR3 DNA: TGTGCCAGCAGTTTCGGAGGATCCTACAATGAGCAGTTCTTC
CDR3 protein: CASSFGGSYNEQFF

D gene: -
V gene: TRBV7-2
clone size: -
J gene: TRBJ2-4
CDR3 DNA: TGTGCCAGCAGCTTAGAAGAAACGGGCCGCCGGTACTTC
CDR3 protein: CASSLEETGRRYF

D gene: -
V gene: TRBV29-1
clone size: -
J gene: TRBJ2-3
CDR3 DNA: TGCAGCGGGCGATCTCCCCAACGTGGAGATACGCAGTATTTT
CDR3 protein: CSGRSPQRGDTQYF

D gene: -
V gene: TRBV19
clone size: once
J gene: TRBJ2-6
CDR3 DNA: TGTGCCAGTAGACGGACAACAAGTGGGGCCAACGTCCTGACTTTC
CDR3 protein: CASRRTTSGANVLTF

D gene: -
V gene: TRBV11-2
clone size: few
J gene: TRBJ1-2
CDR3 DNA: TGTGCCAGCAGCTTAGGGAGTTATGGCTACACCTTC
CDR3 protein: CASSLGSYGYTF

D gene: TRBD1
V gene: TRBV29-1
clone size: once
J gene: TRBJ1-2
CDR3 DNA: TGCAGCGTGGGGACAGGGGGGACGTATGGCTACACCTTC
CDR3 protein: CSVGTGGTYGYTF

D gene: TRBD1
V gene: TRBV29-1
clone size: -
J gene: TRBJ2-7
CDR3 DNA: TGCAGCGTTGACAGGGGGTTAGAGCAGTACTTC
CDR3 protein: CSVDRGLEQYF

D gene: TRBD1
V gene: TRBV27
clone size: few
J gene: TRBJ1-1
CDR3 DNA: TGTGCCAGCAGTTTCGGCCTAAGACAGGGGGGAACTGAAGCTTTCTTT
CDR3 protein: CASSFGLRQGGTEAFF

D gene: -
V gene: TRBV19
clone size: -
J gene: TRBJ2-1
CDR3 DNA: TGTGCCAGTAACTCTTACAATGAGCAGTTCTTC
CDR3 protein: CASNSYNEQFF

D gene: TRBD2
V gene: TRBV19
clone size: -
J gene: TRBJ2-1
CDR3 DNA: TGTGCCAGTAGTCCTGAGGGACTAGCCTCTTCCCTTCTACACAATGAGCAGTTCTTC
CDR3 protein: CASSPEGLASSLLHNEQFF

D gene: TRBD1
V gene: TRBV6-5
clone size: -
J gene: TRBJ1-1
CDR3 DNA: TGTGCCAGCACTGGACAGGGAAGGGGAAAAGCTTTCTTT
CDR3 protein: CASTGQGRGKAFF

D gene: -
V gene: TRBV7-2
clone size: -
J gene: TRBJ1-3
CDR3 DNA: TGTGCCAGCAGCCAGGGTGGCGTCCCCTCTGGAAACACCATATATTTT
CDR3 protein: CASSQGGVPSGNTIYF